Sequencing of this T cell receptor beta chain was carried out in a study of T cell repertoires in cytomegalovirus infection. V was trimmed by 0 bases and J by 5 bases, leaving 13 bases between them. The length of the CDR3 is 15 residues. Germline assignment: CDR1 LGHNA and CDR2 YSLEER. This clonotype was seen a handful of times. The antigen is undetermined. In TCRdb, the reads were re-called with MiXCR into one record per CDR3 protein. The sample holds approximately 310,000 distinct CDR3 sequences, more than 20% seen once. The V call is TRBV4-3, the J call TRBJ2-5; TRBD1 is a possible D gene (6 bases). Sequencing was performed on cultured PBMCs, taken from culture after CMV antigen stimulation. The TCR sequence derives from a human donor in good health (CMV status not recorded). Some clones in this sample may be carry-over from other donors' samples. The CDR3 spells CASSQDRGFGETQYF. The CDR3, as DNA: TGCGCCAGCAGCCAAGACAGGGGTTTCGGTGAGACCCAGTACTTC.